This T cell receptor (beta chain) was retrieved from a study of shared clonotypes between healthy human individuals. Study observations and caveats: Some clonotypes were shared by all four sorted-subset donors, while others were not shared. The non-shared ones had lower generation probabilities than the shared ones.

Sequencing was performed with immunoSEQ multiplex PCR; in TCRdb, only in-frame clones are kept and a portion is missing. The repertoire has 1.5 million to 2.5 million clones, about 94% of them found once; the top ten carry less than 1.5%. This clone was counted a single time. What it recognizes is unknown. CD8 cells regarded as naive lacked CD45RO, were positively chosen for CCR7, and omitted terminally differentiated effector memory CD45RA+ cells. The sequence was obtained from a man aged 18-30 years in good health. The sample consisted of naive CD8+ T cells sorted from blood.

The DNA of the CDR3 is TGTGCCAGCAGCTTTGGGGGGAATGAGCAGTTCTTC. Protein product: CASSFGGNEQFF. This chain joins TRBV5-6 and TRBJ2-1, with TRBD2 as a possible D gene (6 bases). With 2 bases removed from V and 7 bases from J, the gap between germline ends came to 7 bases. Germline CDR1 and CDR2: SGHDT and YYEEEE. This CDR3 region has 12 residues.